Presented here are 23 T cell receptor beta chains from one specimen sequenced in a study of beta chain features in type 1 diabetes listed by TCRdb under 2018. The protocol used for the library was the immunoSEQ multiplex PCR assay. The entire amount of isolated RNA was reverse transcribed using the High Capacity cDNA Reverse Transcription Kit, so the sequenced TCRB transcripts were expressed ones. What TCRdb holds here is the immuneACCESS table cut down to in-frame rearrangements. Part of the clones is not present; checked against another copy, under half of the missing clones reflect an unresolved V gene, and the others are unexplained. The sample has fewer than 650,000 clones on record, around 15% of them singletons. About 0.086% of the sample is held by the ten biggest clonotypes. Sequenced: naive CD4+ T cells from blood. This sample's cell subset or site label indicates: true naive CD4+ T cells. The receptors originated from a man aged 18 to 29 in good health.

The V and J genes are TRBV6-5 and TRBJ1-1, with unresolved D. The CDR3 is 14 residues long. CDR1 is MNHEY and CDR2 is SVGAGI in the germline V gene. With 2 bases removed from V and 1 base from J, the gap between germline ends came to 8 bases. Written as DNA, the CDR3 is TGTGCCAGCAGTTACGGAGCAGGGAACACTGAAGCTTTCTTT. This gives the protein CASSYGAGNTEAFF.

The table lists this clone with a few counts. The germline gene is not matched at one end of the junction; a read error may be the cause. This chain connects TRBV6-5 to TRBJ2-7, with D hard to call. There are 15 residues in the CDR3. Germline V gene lookup returns CDR1 MNHEY and CDR2 SVGAGI. The CDR3, as DNA: TGTGCCAGCAGTCCTCCCGCCTGGGTCTCCCACGAGCAGTACTTC. Translating gives CASSPPAWVSHEQYF.

The chain has TRBV27 and TRBJ1-2; a weak D match, TRBD1 (5 bases). Germline V gene data show CDR1 as MNHEY and CDR2 as SMNVEV (reference sequence). Trimming left V 6 bases short and J 5 bases short, with 13 bases between. The CDR3 length is 13 residues. CDR3 DNA sequence: TGTGCCAGCAGAGCGACAGCCGTTTATGGCTACACCTTC. This translates into CASRATAVYGYTF.

The chain links TRBV19 to TRBJ2-7; TRBD1 agrees at 9 bases. CDR3 size: 16 residues. Germline lookup yields CDR1 LNHDA and CDR2 SQIVND (reference sequence). V lost 4 bases to trimming and J lost 3 bases; unmatched junction nucleotides: 10. CDR3 nucleotides: TGTGCCAGTAGTAAACAGGGGGCTGAATTAAGCTACGAGCAGTACTTC. It specifies CASSKQGAELSYEQYF. Combining the CDR3 with reference TRBV19 and TRBJ2-7 gives the whole variable domain DGGITQSPKYLFRKEGQNVTLSCEQNLNHDAMYWYRQDPGQGLRLIYYSQIVNDFQKGDIAEGYSVSREKKESFPLTVTSAQKNPTAFYLCASSKQGAELSYEQYFGPGTRLTVT.

The chain links TRBV14 to TRBJ2-5, with D possibly matching TRBD2 (6 bases). The V gene's germline CDR1 is SGHDN and CDR2 FVKESK. The V and J ends lost 5 bases and 3 bases respectively, with 22 bases between them. This CDR3 is built from 17 residues. The DNA of the CDR3 is TGTGCCAGCAGCGAGTTTCGGGGGTCTGGTTCAAAAGAGACCCAGTACTTC. Protein: CASSEFRGSGSKETQYF.

CDR3: CSVPGQGSTGELFF. CDR3 coding DNA: TGCAGCGTTCCGGGACAGGGGAGCACCGGGGAGCTGTTTTTT. The V gene is TRBV29-1, the J gene TRBJ2-2, with 10 nucleotides matching TRBD1. The CDR3 consists of 14 residues. CDR1 and CDR2 (germline): SQVTM, ANQGSEA. V gave up 5 bases and J gave up 4 bases; unmatched junction bases: 4.

The CDR3 loop is CASSPTQQGTGDYGYTF. CDR3 in DNA: TGTGCCAGCAGCCCAACACAGCAGGGAACAGGAGACTATGGCTACACCTTC. The genes are TRBV9 and TRBJ1-2; tentative D call: TRBD1 (5 bases). This CDR3 contains 17 residues. Germline V gene data show CDR1 as SGDLS and CDR2 as YYNGEE. V was shortened by 4 bases and J by 3 bases, with 22 bases between the two germline ends.

This chain links TRBV19 with TRBJ1-2, with 8 bases fitting TRBD1. Germline CDR1 is LNHDA and CDR2 is SQIVND (reference sequence). This CDR3 comprises 14 residues. V was pared by 5 bases and J by 6 bases, with 8 bases of the junction left unmatched. DNA of the CDR3: TGTGCCAGTAGTCCCCCTGGACAGGGCCATGGCTACACCTTC. Residues: CASSPPGQGHGYTF.

The rearrangement uses TRBV13 and TRBJ2-1; 10 nucleotides agree with TRBD2. The CDR3 is 14 residues long. Germline loops: CDR1 PRHDT, CDR2 FYEKMQ (reference sequence). V trimming: 3 bases; J trimming: 6 bases; junction bases outside the gene matches: 2. The CDR3 loop reads CASSFSGGTNEQFF. CDR3 in DNA: TGTGCCAGCAGCTTTAGCGGGGGGACCAATGAGCAGTTCTTC.

J is TRBJ2-2 and V is TRBV2; 7 nucleotides match TRBD1. Germline CDR1 SNHLY, CDR2 FYNNEI. The V segment lost 8 bases and the J segment 1 base; nucleotides outside the gene matches: 7. The CDR3 has 15 amino acids. CDR3 amino acids: CASRYGTVNTGELFF. In DNA, the CDR3 is TGTGCCAGCCGGTACGGGACAGTGAACACCGGGGAGCTGTTTTTT.

This clone was seen a handful of times. The chain recombines TRBV4-1 with TRBJ2-1; D may match TRBD1 or TRBD2 (7 bases each). The CDR3 is made up of 16 amino acids. The ends were cut back, 11 bases at V and 0 bases at J, with 20 bases in the middle. Per germline, CDR1 MGHRA and CDR2 YSYEKL. CDR3 sequence reads: CAAGGGSGRSYNEQFF. The CDR3, as DNA: TGCGCCGCAGGGGGGGGCAGCGGGCGCTCCTACAATGAGCAGTTCTTC.

The V and J genes are TRBV27 and TRBJ2-1; D possibly corresponds to TRBD1 (6 bases). Trimming left V 6 bases short and J 2 bases short, with 14 bases between. CDR1 is MNHEY and CDR2 is SMNVEV in the germline V gene (reference sequence). The CDR3 runs 15 residues. The CDR3 nucleotides read TGTGCCAGCAGCACAACAGGGTTACCCTACAATGAGCAGTTCTTC. Encoded protein: CASSTTGLPYNEQFF.

This CDR3 is CATSRDWVSNYGYTF. The CDR3 nucleotides read TGTGCCACCAGCAGAGATTGGGTTTCTAACTATGGCTACACCTTC. The J gene is TRBJ1-2, the V gene TRBV15; D gene ambiguous. Per germline, CDR1 LNHNV and CDR2 YYDKDF (reference sequence). V shed 0 bases and J shed 0 bases, with 8 bases lying between them. The CDR3 has 15 residues.

The chain carries TRBV5-1 and TRBJ1-4, with 7 nucleotides matching TRBD1. The ends lost 0 bases at V and 7 bases at J; junction bases unmatched: 6. The CDR3 extends over 15 amino acids. Per germline, CDR1 SGHRS and CDR2 YFSETQ. The CDR3 DNA reads as TGCGCCAGCAGCTTGGCGACAGGGAGGGGTGAAAAACTGTTTTTT. It specifies CASSLATGRGEKLFF.

V is TRBV6-1 and J is TRBJ2-2; unclear D gene. The length of the CDR3 is 14 residues. V lost 5 bases, J lost 1 base, and 8 bases lay in between. The germline gives CDR1 MNHNS, CDR2 SASEGT. This CDR3 reads CASSPYRNTGELFF. CDR3 nucleotide sequence: TGTGCCAGCAGTCCATACAGGAACACCGGGGAGCTGTTTTTT.

The sample holds a few counts of this clone. The chain has TRBV6-1 and TRBJ1-2; D not certain. This CDR3 contains 14 residues. Germline loops: CDR1 MNHNS, CDR2 SASEGT. V gave up 2 bases and J gave up 4 bases, with 11 bases separating them. The CDR3 coding sequence is TGTGCCAGCAGTGAACATACGGATTTCTATGGCTACACCTTC. Protein: CASSEHTDFYGYTF.

This clone turned up a few times. J is TRBJ2-7 and V is TRBV27; the D gene is possibly TRBD2 (6 bases). Germline V gives CDR1 MNHEY, CDR2 SMNVEV (reference sequence). Trimming removed 5 bases from V and 3 bases from J, with 14 bases in between. The CDR3 has 14 residues. The CDR3: CASSTGTGLYEQYF. CDR3 nucleotide sequence: TGTGCCAGCAGTACCGGGACGGGACTCTACGAGCAGTACTTC.

The chain employs TRBV10-3 and TRBJ2-7; no reliable D call. CDR3 size: 12 residues. Between the trimmed V and J ends, which lost 6 bases and 2 bases, there was a span of 8 bases. Germline CDR1 is ENHRY and CDR2 is SYGVKD. The CDR3 loop reads CAIRGSAYEQYF. CDR3 in DNA: TGTGCCATCAGGGGGTCAGCCTACGAGCAGTACTTC.

On this clone: The same CDR3 can be traced to other DNA sequences in this sample. J is TRBJ1-2 and V is TRBV4-3, with D possibly TRBD1 on 5 matching bases. The CDR3 runs 15 residues. The V end was cut by 0 bases, the J end by 2 bases, with 10 bases between. The V gene's germline CDR1 is LGHNA and CDR2 YSLEER. CDR3 region: CASSQDEGANYGYTF. CDR3 bases: TGCGCCAGCAGCCAAGATGAAGGGGCGAACTATGGCTACACCTTC.

CDR3 DNA sequence: TGTGCCAGTAGTCTATCCAGGAGCTCCTACGAGCAGTACTTC. It translates to CASSLSRSSYEQYF. The rearrangement joins TRBV19 to TRBJ2-7; no clear D. CDR3 length equals 14 residues. The V and J ends lost 5 bases and 0 bases respectively, with 11 bases between them. Germline CDR1 is LNHDA and CDR2 is SQIVND (reference sequence).

This clone was picked up a small number of times. This rearrangement joins TRBV7-3 to TRBJ2-3; no definite D call. Germline assignment: CDR1 SGHTA and CDR2 FQGTGA. Trimming removed 7 bases from V and 1 base from J, with 12 bases in between. This CDR3 is built from 14 residues. The CDR3 nucleotides are TGTGCCAGCAACTTGGTCGGTGGCACAGATACGCAGTATTTT. The encoded protein is CASNLVGGTDTQYF.

The chain carries TRBV11-3 and TRBJ2-5, with D perhaps TRBD1 (5 bases). In germline, CDR1 is SGHNT, CDR2 YENEEA. The CDR3 loop spans 14 amino acids. Trimming removed 4 bases at V and 0 bases at J, with 9 bases between. CDR3 coding DNA: TGTGCCAGCAGCTCTCGACAGAACCAAGAGACCCAGTACTTC. Translated: CASSSRQNQETQYF.

The chain couples TRBV30 to TRBJ1-6; 7 nucleotides match TRBD1. The CDR3 contains 15 residues. Per the germline V gene, CDR1 is GTSNPN and CDR2 is SVGIG (reference sequence). The V gene end was trimmed by 0 bases and the J gene end by 7 bases; junction bases not matched to a gene: 6. The CDR3 here is CAWSVSGGNNSPLHF. The CDR3 DNA reads as TGTGCCTGGAGTGTCTCAGGGGGTAACAATTCACCCCTCCACTTT.